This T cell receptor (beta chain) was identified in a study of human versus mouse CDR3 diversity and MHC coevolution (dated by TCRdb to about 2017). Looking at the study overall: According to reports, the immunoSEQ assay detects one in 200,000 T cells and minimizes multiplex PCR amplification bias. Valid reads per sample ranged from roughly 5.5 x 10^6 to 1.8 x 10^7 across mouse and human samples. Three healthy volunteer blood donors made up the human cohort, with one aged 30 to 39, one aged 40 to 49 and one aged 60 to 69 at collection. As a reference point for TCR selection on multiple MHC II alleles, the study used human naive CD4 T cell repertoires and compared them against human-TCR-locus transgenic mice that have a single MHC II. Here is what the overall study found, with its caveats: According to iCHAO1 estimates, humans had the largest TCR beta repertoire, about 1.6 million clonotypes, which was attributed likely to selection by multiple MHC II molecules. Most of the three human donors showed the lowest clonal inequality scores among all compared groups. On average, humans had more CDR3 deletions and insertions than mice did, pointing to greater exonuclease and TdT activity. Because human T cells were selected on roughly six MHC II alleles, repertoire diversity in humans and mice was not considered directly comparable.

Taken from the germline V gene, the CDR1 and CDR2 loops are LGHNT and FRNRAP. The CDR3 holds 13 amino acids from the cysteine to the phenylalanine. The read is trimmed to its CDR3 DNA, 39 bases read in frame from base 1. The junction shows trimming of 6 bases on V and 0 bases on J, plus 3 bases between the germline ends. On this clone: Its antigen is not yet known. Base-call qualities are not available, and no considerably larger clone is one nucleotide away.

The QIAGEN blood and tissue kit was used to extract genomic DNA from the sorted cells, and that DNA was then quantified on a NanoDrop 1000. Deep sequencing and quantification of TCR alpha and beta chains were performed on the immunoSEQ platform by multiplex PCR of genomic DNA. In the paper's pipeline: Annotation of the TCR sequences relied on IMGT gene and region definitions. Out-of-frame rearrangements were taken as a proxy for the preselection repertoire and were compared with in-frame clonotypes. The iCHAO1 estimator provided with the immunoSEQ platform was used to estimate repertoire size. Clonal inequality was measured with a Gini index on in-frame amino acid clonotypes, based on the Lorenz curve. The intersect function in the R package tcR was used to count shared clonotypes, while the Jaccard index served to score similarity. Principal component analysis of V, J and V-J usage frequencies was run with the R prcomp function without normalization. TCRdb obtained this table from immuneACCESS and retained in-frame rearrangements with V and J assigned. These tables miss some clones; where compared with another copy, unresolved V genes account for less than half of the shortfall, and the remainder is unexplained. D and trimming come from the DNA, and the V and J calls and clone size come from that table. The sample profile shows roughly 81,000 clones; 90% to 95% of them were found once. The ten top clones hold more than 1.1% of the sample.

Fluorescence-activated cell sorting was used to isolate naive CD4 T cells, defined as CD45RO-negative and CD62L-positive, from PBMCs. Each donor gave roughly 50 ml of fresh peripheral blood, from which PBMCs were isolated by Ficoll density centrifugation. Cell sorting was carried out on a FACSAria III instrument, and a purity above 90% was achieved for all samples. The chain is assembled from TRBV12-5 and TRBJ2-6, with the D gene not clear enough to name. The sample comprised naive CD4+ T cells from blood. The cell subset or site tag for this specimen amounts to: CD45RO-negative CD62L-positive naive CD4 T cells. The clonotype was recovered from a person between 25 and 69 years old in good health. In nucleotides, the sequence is TGTGCTAGTGGGCGCTCTGGGGCCAACGTCCTGACTTTC. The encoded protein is CASGRSGANVLTF.